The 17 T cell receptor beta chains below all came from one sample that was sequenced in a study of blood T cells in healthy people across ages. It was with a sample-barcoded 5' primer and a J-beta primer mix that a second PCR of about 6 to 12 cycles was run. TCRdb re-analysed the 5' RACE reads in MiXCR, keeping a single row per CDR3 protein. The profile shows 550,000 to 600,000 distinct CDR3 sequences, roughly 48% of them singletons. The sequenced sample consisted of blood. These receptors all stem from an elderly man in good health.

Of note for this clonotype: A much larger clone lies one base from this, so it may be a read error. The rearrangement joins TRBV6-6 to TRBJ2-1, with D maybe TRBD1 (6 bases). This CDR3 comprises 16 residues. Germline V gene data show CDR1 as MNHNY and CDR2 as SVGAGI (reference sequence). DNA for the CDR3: TGTGCCAGCAGTTACTCAGGGGGTAGCTCCTACAATGGGCAGTTCTTC. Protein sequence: CASSYSGGSSYNGQFF.

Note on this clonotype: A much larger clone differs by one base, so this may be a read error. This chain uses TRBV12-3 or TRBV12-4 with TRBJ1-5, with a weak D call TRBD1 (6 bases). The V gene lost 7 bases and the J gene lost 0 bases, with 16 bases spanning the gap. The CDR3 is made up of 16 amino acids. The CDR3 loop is CASMGAQSYSNQPQHF. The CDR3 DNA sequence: TGTGCCAGCATGGGGGCGCAGAGCTATAGCAATCAGCCCCAGCATTTT.

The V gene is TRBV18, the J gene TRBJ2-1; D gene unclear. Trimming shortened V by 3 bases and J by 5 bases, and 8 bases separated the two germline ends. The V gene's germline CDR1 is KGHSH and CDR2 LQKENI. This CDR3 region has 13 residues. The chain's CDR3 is CASSPGLDNEQFF. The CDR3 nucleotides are TGTGCCAGCTCACCCGGCCTCGACAATGAGCAGTTCTTC.

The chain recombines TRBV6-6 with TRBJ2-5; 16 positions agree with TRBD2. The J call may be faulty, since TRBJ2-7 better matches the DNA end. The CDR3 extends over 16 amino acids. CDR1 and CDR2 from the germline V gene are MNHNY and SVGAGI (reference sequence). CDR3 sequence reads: CASSYGTSGRGHEQYF. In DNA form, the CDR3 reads TGTGCCAGCAGTTACGGGACTAGCGGGAGGGGCCACGAGCAGTACTTC.

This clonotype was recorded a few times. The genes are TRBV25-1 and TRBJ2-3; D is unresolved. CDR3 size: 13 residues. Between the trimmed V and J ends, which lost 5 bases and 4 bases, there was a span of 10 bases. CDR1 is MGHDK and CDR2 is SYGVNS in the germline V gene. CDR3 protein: CASSPPQSDTQYF. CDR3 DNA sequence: TGTGCCAGCAGTCCCCCCCAATCAGATACGCAGTATTTT.

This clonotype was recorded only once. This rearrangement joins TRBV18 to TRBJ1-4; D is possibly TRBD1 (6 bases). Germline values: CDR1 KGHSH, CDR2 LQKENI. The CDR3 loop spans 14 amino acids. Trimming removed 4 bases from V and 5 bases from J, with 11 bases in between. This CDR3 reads CASSRDTDNEKLFF. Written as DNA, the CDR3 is TGTGCCAGCTCACGGGACACGGACAATGAAAAACTGTTTTTT.

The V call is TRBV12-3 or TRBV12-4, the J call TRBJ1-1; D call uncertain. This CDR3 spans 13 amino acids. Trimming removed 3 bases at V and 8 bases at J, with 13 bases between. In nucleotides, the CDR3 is TGTGCCAGCAGTTTCCGAGTCGGGTCCGAAGCTTTCTTT. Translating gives CASSFRVGSEAFF.

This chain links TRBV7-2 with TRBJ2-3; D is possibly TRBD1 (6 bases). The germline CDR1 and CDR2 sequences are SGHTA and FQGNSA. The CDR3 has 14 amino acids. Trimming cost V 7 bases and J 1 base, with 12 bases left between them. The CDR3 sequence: CASTDPGGTDTQYF. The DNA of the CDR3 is TGTGCCAGCACCGACCCAGGGGGCACAGATACGCAGTATTTT.

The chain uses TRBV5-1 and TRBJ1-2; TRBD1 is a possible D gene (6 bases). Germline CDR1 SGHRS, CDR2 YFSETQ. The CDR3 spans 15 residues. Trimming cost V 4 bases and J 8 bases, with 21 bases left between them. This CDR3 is CASSGLQGLAVGYTF. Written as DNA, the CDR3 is TGCGCCAGCAGCGGATTACAGGGACTGGCGGTGGGCTACACCTTC.

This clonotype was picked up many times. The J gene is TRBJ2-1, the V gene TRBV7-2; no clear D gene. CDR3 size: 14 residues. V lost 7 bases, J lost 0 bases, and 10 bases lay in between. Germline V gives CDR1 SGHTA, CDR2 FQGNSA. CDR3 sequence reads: CASTPTSSYNEQFF. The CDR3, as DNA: TGTGCCAGCACCCCGACCAGCTCCTACAATGAGCAGTTCTTC.

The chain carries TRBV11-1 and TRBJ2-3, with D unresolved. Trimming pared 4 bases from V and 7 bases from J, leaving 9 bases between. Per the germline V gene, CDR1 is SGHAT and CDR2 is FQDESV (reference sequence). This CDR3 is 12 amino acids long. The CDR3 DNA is TGTGCCAGCAGCTGGGATGGGAATACGCAGTATTTT. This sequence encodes CASSWDGNTQYF.

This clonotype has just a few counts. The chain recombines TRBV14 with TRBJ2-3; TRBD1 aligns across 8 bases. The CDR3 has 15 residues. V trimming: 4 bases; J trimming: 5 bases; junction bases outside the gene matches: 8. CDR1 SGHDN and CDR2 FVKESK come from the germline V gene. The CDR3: CASSPGQGVRDTQYF. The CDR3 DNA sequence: TGTGCCAGCAGCCCCGGACAGGGCGTGAGAGATACGCAGTATTTT.

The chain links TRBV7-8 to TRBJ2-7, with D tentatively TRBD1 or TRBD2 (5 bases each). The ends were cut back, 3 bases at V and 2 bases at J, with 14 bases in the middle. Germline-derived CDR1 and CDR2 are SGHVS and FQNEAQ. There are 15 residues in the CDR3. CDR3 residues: CASSFLRGAPYEQYF. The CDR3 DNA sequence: TGTGCCAGCAGCTTCCTTCGAGGGGCTCCCTACGAGCAGTACTTC.

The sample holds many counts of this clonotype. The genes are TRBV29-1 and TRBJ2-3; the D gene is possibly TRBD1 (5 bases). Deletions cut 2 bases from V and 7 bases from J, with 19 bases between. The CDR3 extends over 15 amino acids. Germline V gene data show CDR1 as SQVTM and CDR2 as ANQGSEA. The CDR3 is CSVEPGQGEWNTQYF. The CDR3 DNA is TGCAGCGTTGAACCCGGACAAGGGGAATGGAATACGCAGTATTTT.

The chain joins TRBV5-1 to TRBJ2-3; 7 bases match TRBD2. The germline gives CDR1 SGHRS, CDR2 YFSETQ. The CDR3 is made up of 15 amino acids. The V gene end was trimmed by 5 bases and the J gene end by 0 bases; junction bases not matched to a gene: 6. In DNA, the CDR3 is TGCGCCAGCAGTTATGACGGGGGGAGCACAGATACGCAGTATTTT. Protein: CASSYDGGSTDTQYF.

Here the CDR3 reads CASSISVANNEQFF. CDR3 DNA sequence: TGTGCCAGCAGCATCTCCGTCGCAAACAATGAGCAGTTCTTC. V usage is TRBV7-3 and J usage is TRBJ2-1; D is ambiguous. Trimming removed 5 bases at V and 5 bases at J, with 13 bases between. Germline V gene lookup returns CDR1 SGHTA and CDR2 FQGTGA. The CDR3 runs 14 residues.

CDR3 in amino acids: CASKHHSTSDEQYF. DNA for the CDR3: TGTGCCAGCAAACACCATTCAACTAGCGACGAGCAGTACTTC. This chain joins TRBV21-1 and TRBJ2-7; the table's TRBD2 call for D was not verified on the DNA. TRBV21-1 is noted as a pseudogene. The CDR3 is 14 residues long.